The rows below give T cell receptor beta chains drawn from one sample of a study of cytomegalovirus exposure and HLA in healthy donors. The protocol was immunoSEQ multiplex PCR, while the TCRdb copy is restricted to in-frame clones and leaves out a portion. The sample includes under 150,000 clones, about 72% of them seen just once. Sequencing used PBMCs. These receptor sequences come from a man aged 35 to 55 in good health and CMV-seronegative. Each CDR3 is given without its conserved first and last residue.

v_call	j_call	cdr3_aa
TRBV28	TRBJ2-3	ASSLQGQASTDTQY
TRBV29-1	TRBJ1-2	SAAGTQVYGYT
TRBV5-4	TRBJ2-1	ASSLFSGGYNEQF
TRBV14	TRBJ2-7	ASSLAGCEQY
TRBV4-3	TRBJ1-5	ASSPGSSSNQPQH
TRBV5-4	TRBJ1-3	ASSSNQVIGNTIY
TRBV9	TRBJ2-3	ASSVTTGYIDTQY
TRBV7-6	TRBJ2-5	ASSYGGSFQETQY
TRBV5-1	TRBJ1-1	ASSFRVDGTEAF
TRBV7-8	TRBJ1-5	ASSRRDREKYYNQPQH
TRBV4-2	TRBJ1-5	ASSQGEGTGRNQPQH
TRBV19	TRBJ2-5	ASSMQGTSETQY
TRBV4-1	TRBJ2-4	ASSQPGTGGEKNIQY
TRBV5-1	TRBJ2-1	ASSTGTSNEQF
TRBV5-1	TRBJ2-5	ASSYLRQGEAQY
TRBV11-2	TRBJ2-3	ASSLEAPTAPRQY
TRBV2	TRBJ2-1	ASLPGAGGYNEQF
TRBV7-6	TRBJ1-3	ASSLAVAGTIY
TRBV6-6	TRBJ1-1	ASRSSNTEAF
TRBV7-6	TRBJ2-5	ASSLMTAQETQY
TRBV2	TRBJ2-5	ASSFQGSQETQY
TRBV2	TRBJ2-1	ANLQGSSYNEQF
TRBV7-9	TRBJ1-3	ASSFAGTGGSGNTIY
TRBV19	TRBJ2-3	ASQTRGQLGTDTQY
TRBV11-2	TRBJ2-7	ASSPHYEQY
TRBV30	TRBJ2-7	AWSASLSRHEQY